The source of this TCR beta chain is a study of T cells in localized non-small cell lung cancer. Some clones are missing from TCRdb's copy, which holds only in-frame ones; the method was immunoSEQ multiplex PCR. Seen here are approximately 88,000 clones, more than 75% observed once, and the top ten hold approximately 4%. Study observations and caveats: Researchers found a median around 58 of the top 100 tumor clones in adjacent lung.

In the case of this clone: Its specificity is unknown.

CDR1 and CDR2 (germline): SGHRS, YFSETQ. V was clipped by 7 bases and J by 4 bases, with 13 bases between them. This CDR3 has 13 residues. The TCR comes from a woman aged 40 to 75 with stage II squamous cell lung carcinoma. Material: PBMCs, obtained before any cancer treatment. The chain carries TRBV5-1 and TRBJ2-3; TRBD2 is a possible D gene (6 bases). The CDR3 DNA is TGCGCCAGCTGCCGGGGGTACGCAGATACGCAGTATTTT. Its translation is CASCRGYADTQYF.